A single sample gave rise to the 14 T cell receptor beta chains below, sequenced in a study of cytomegalovirus exposure and HLA in healthy donors. Researchers ran the PCR with 60 Vbeta and 13 Jbeta primers. Profiling relied on immunoSEQ multiplex PCR, and the TCRdb table lists in-frame clones only, not all of them. The repertoire has 110,000 to 150,000 clones, approximately 73% of them found once; the top ten carry under 15%. Sequenced input: PBMCs. The receptors here all came from a human donor in good health.

The V gene is TRBV7-8, the J gene TRBJ2-5; D is uncertain. The CDR3 runs to 13 residues. Germline CDR1 reads SGHVS; CDR2 reads FQNEAQ. V lost 1 base and J lost 1, with 4 bases in between. The CDR3 DNA sequence: TGTGCCAGCAGCTTAGAACTCCAAGAGACCCAGTACTTC. Its translation is CASSLELQETQYF.

V gene TRBV19 combines with J gene TRBJ2-1; D unclear. V gave up 1 base and J gave up 9 bases, with 10 bases separating them. Germline CDR1 LNHDA, CDR2 SQIVND (reference sequence). The CDR3 extends over 13 amino acids. This CDR3 is CASSIALLSEQFF. The DNA for the CDR3 is TGTGCCAGTAGTATAGCACTCTTAAGTGAGCAGTTCTTC. The complete variable domain, with remaining parts taken from reference TRBV19 and TRBJ2-1, reads DGGITQSPKYLFRKEGQNVTLSCEQNLNHDAMYWYRQDPGQGLRLIYYSQIVNDFQKGDIAEGYSVSREKKESFPLTVTSAQKNPTAFYLCASSIALLSEQFFGPGTRLTVL.

This chain uses TRBV28 with TRBJ2-7; 11 nucleotides match TRBD2. V trimming: 3 bases; J trimming: 2 bases; junction bases outside the gene matches: 3. CDR1 and CDR2 (germline): MDHEN, SYDVKM. This CDR3 comprises 15 residues. The CDR3 reads CASSFRLAGPYEQYF. CDR3 in DNA: TGTGCCAGCAGTTTTAGACTAGCGGGACCCTACGAGCAGTACTTC.

This clone was counted a single time. The chain recombines TRBV6-6 with TRBJ1-1, with D maybe TRBD1 (5 bases). The CDR3 extends over 12 amino acids. The germline CDR1 and CDR2 sequences are MNHNY and SVGAGI (reference sequence). V was pared by 2 bases and J by 7 bases, with 8 bases between. The CDR3 DNA follows: TGTGCCAGCAGTTACAGGCAGGGTGAAGCTTTCTTT. Translated, it gives CASSYRQGEAFF.

With respect to this clone: One junction end does not reproduce the germline sequence, and a read error may be involved. The CDR3, as DNA: TGCGCCAGCAGCTTGGATTCTAGTTCGGGAGGTCTGGGCACCGATACGCAGTATTTT. Translated: CASSLDSSSGGLGTDTQYF. The J gene is TRBJ2-3, the V gene TRBV5-1, with 7 positions matching TRBD2. The length of the CDR3 is 19 residues. Germline V CDR1 and CDR2: SGHRS, YFSETQ.

The genes are TRBV7-6 and TRBJ2-3, with 7 bases aligning to TRBD2. CDR1 and CDR2 from the germline V gene are SGHVS and FNYEAQ. The CDR3 runs to 15 residues. V lost 5 bases, J lost 0 bases, and 5 bases stayed unmatched. For the CDR3, the DNA is TGTGCCAGCAGCCTCCTACTAGCGAGCACAGATACGCAGTATTTT. This gives the protein CASSLLLASTDTQYF. The complete variable domain, with remaining parts taken from reference TRBV7-6 and TRBJ2-3, reads GAGVSQSPRYKVTKRGQDVALRCDPISGHVSLYWYRQALGQGPEFLTYFNYEAQQDKSGLPNDRFSAERPEGSISTLTIQRTEQRDSAMYRCASSLLLASTDTQYFGPGTRLTVL.

This sequence joins TRBV11-2 and TRBJ1-2; no clear D. Germline loops: CDR1 SGHAT, CDR2 FQNNGV. The length of the CDR3 is 12 residues. V was cut by 5 bases and J by 5 bases, with 9 bases left in between. In DNA form, the CDR3 reads TGTGCCAGCAGCCACGTTGAGTATGGCTACACCTTC. This sequence encodes CASSHVEYGYTF.

The CDR3 reads CASSQDGAGYYGYTF. The CDR3 nucleotides are TGTGCCAGCAGCCAAGATGGTGCAGGGTACTATGGCTACACCTTC. The chain recombines TRBV4-2 with TRBJ1-2; weak D call: TRBD1 (5 bases). There are 15 residues in the CDR3. CDR1 LGHNA and CDR2 YNFKEQ come from the germline V gene. V dropped 0 bases and J dropped 3 bases, with 11 bases sitting between them.

The chain's CDR3 is CASTLLAGGRNTQYF. As DNA, the CDR3 is TGTGCCAGCACCCTGCTAGCGGGGGGGCGGAATACGCAGTATTTT. The chain combines TRBV28 with TRBJ2-3; TRBD2 agrees at 12 bases. Germline values: CDR1 MDHEN, CDR2 SYDVKM. The V segment lost 7 bases and the J segment 7 bases; nucleotides outside the gene matches: 9. The CDR3 consists of 15 residues. The whole variable domain, filled in from reference TRBV28 and TRBJ2-3, reads DVKVTQSSRYLVKRTGEKVFLECVQDMDHENMFWYRQDPGLGLRLIYFSYDVKMKEKGDIPEGYSVSREKKERFSLILESASTNQTSMYLCASTLLAGGRNTQYFGPGTRLTVL.

The chain links TRBV5-1 to TRBJ2-1, with 11 bases matching TRBD2. Germline-derived CDR1 and CDR2 are SGHRS and YFSETQ. V shed 4 bases and J 0 bases; nucleotides not matched to a gene: 6. The CDR3 extends over 17 amino acids. CDR3 nucleotides: TGCGCCAGCAGCCGGGGACTAGCGGCCAGCTCCTACAATGAGCAGTTCTTC. Protein product: CASSRGLAASSYNEQFF.

The table lists this clone with a few counts. The chain employs TRBV28 and TRBJ1-2, with D uncertain. V lost 0 bases and J lost 8, with 10 bases in between. The CDR3 runs to 13 residues. Germline values: CDR1 MDHEN, CDR2 SYDVKM. CDR3: CASSLWSGRGYTF. The CDR3 DNA reads as TGTGCCAGCAGTTTATGGTCGGGTCGGGGCTACACCTTC.

This clone turned up a few times. In the same sample, other DNA sequences code for this CDR3. The genes are TRBV6-5 and TRBJ1-2; TRBD1 agrees at 8 bases. Germline CDR1 is MNHEY and CDR2 is SVGAGI. The CDR3 has 13 amino acids. The junction had 1 base not matched to a gene; V was cut back by 5 bases and J by 2 bases. CDR3 sequence (DNA): TGTGCCAGCAGTCGGGACAGGAACTATGGCTACACCTTC. Its protein is CASSRDRNYGYTF.

This clone was detected only once. The rearrangement uses TRBV5-1 and TRBJ2-3; perhaps TRBD2 as D (6 bases). The V end lost 5 bases, the J end lost 0 bases, and 7 bases lay between the germline ends. This CDR3 is built from 13 residues. CDR1 and CDR2 (germline): SGHRS, YFSETQ. The CDR3 nucleotides read TGCGCCAGCAGACGGGGGAGCACAGATACGCAGTATTTT. It codes for CASRRGSTDTQYF.

This chain connects TRBV2 to TRBJ2-5, with a possible D match to TRBD2 (5 bases). Germline CDR1 is SNHLY and CDR2 is FYNNEI. V lost 8 bases and J 0 bases, leaving 7 bases between the germline ends. CDR3 length: 12 amino acids. This chain's CDR3 is CASLDYQETQYF. The DNA of the CDR3 is TGTGCCAGCTTGGACTACCAAGAGACCCAGTACTTC.